This TCR beta chain was recorded in a study of siplizumab effects on memory and regulatory T cells (dated by TCRdb to the late 2010s). About the study as a whole: The study examined how the anti-CD2 antibody siplizumab affects alloreactive T-cell subsets in allogeneic mixed lymphocyte reactions built from human PBMCs.

The method was the immunoSEQ multiplex PCR assay. The deep sequencing platform assayed roughly 10^5 TCR templates per sample. Genomic DNA extracted from sorted T cells was the material used for TCRbeta CDR3 sequencing. On the authors' methods: The R programming language was used for clonal analysis of TCRbeta CDR3 data. Unstimulated samples were compared with post-reaction CFSE-low samples to define alloreactive CD4+ and CD8+ clones. By matching sequences to the repertoires of sorted unstimulated Treg and non-Treg cells, each alloreactive CD4+ clone was assigned a regulatory or non-regulatory origin. TCRdb obtained this table from immuneACCESS and retained in-frame rearrangements with V and J assigned. These tables miss some clones; where compared with another copy, unresolved V genes account for less than half of the shortfall, and the remainder is unexplained. V and J calls and clone size come straight from that table; D and trimming were deduced from the DNA. The sample contains over 85,000 clones, 80% to 95% of them found a single time. Roughly 1.1% of the sample lies in the top ten.

Study-wide findings and limitations: Compared with memory T cells, unstimulated naive T cells appeared more diverse, and naive cells seemed to make a substantial contribution to the alloresponse. No functional confirmation was obtained for the suppressive function of proliferating Tregs from siplizumab cultures. Because sequences below about 10^-5 frequency were poorly captured, only a minor fraction of alloreactive clones could be mapped to unstimulated subsets. A naive or memory phenotype could not be assigned to roughly 75-96% of proliferating CD4+ or CD8+ clones. The cumulative frequency of alloreactive sequences that could be traced back to unstimulated CD4+ memory T cells was significantly reduced by siplizumab. Of the alloreactive CD4+ clones that could be mapped, the Treg-derived share averaged roughly 69% with siplizumab compared with under 30% in control reactions.

Regarding this clone: Its target antigen remains unknown. No qualities accompany the bases; no much larger clone lies one base away.

Sorted unstimulated T cells, along with proliferating T cells recovered from mixed lymphocyte reactions, underwent TCRbeta CDR3 sequencing. Fresh whole blood from some ten HLA-typed healthy donors was used as the source from which PBMCs were isolated. From a lookup of the germline V gene (reference sequence), CDR1 and CDR2 are LNHDA and SQIVND. From V the trimming removes 9 bases and from J it removes 7 bases, while the gene matches leave 12 bases of the junction unaccounted for. The CDR3 has 14 amino acids, counting the end cysteine and phenylalanine. CDR3 DNA only is kept here, 42 bases in frame from base 1.

This TCR came from a human donor in good health. The sequenced sample consisted of CD4+ T cells sorted from blood. The rearranged segments are TRBV19 and TRBJ1-5; 7 junctional bases match TRBD1. In nucleotide form, the sequence is TGTGCCAGCCTGACAGGGCTGAATGGCCAGCCCCAGCATTTT. Translated, this gives CASLTGLNGQPQHF.